This T cell receptor beta chain was retrieved from a study of neurological immune-mediated disorders. Across the whole study: There were 34 multiple sclerosis patients. Of these, roughly 31 had relapsing-remitting MS and 3 had secondary progressive MS. Findings and caveats of the study: The multiple sclerosis repertoire cluster had no clinical or MRI feature associated with it. CDR3 amino acid sequences found in expanded clones were never shared across subjects, suggesting private repertoires in all groups.

This clonotype was seen repeatedly, ten times or more. Antigen specificity is unknown. The cDNA was generated through 5'RACE incorporating 10-nucleotide random UMIs. TCRdb reprocessed the 5' RACE reads via MiXCR and lists one record per CDR3 protein. The table has about 66,000 distinct CDR3 sequences, 4.5% to 5.5% seen once. There are 14 residues in the CDR3. CDR1 is MGHDK and CDR2 is SYGVNS in the germline V gene. V was shortened by 3 bases and J by 0 bases, with 8 bases between the two germline ends. The clonotype originates from a man aged 25 to 40 with multiple sclerosis. The sequenced sample consisted of PBMCs. The chain has TRBV25-1 and TRBJ1-1; D unresolved. CDR3 DNA: TGTGCCAGCAGTGAGGTGGGTTTGAACACTGAAGCTTTCTTT. Translation gives CASSEVGLNTEAFF.